One and the same sample provided the 3 T cell receptor beta chains below, sequenced in a study of cytomegalovirus exposure and HLA in healthy donors. The study ran its PCR with 60 Vbeta and 13 Jbeta primers. Here immunoSEQ multiplex PCR was the method, and the copy in TCRdb shows in-frame clones only, minus some. Its listing shows 60,000 to 75,000 clones. Specimen: PBMCs. These TCRs come from a female donor in good health and CMV-seropositive.

CDR3 in DNA: TGTGCCAGCTCACCAAAAGACGATAACTACGAGACCCAGTACTTC. It specifies CASSPKDDNYETQYF. The genes are TRBV18 and TRBJ2-5; no clear D. Germline values: CDR1 KGHSH, CDR2 LQKENI. Trimming took off 2 bases at V and 5 bases at J, with 15 bases between the two ends. The CDR3 is 15 amino acids.

The genes are TRBV4-1 and TRBJ1-4; 7 bases map to TRBD1. Germline V lookup: CDR1 MGHRA, CDR2 YSYEKL. The CDR3 extends over 15 amino acids. V shed 3 bases and J 5 bases; nucleotides not matched to a gene: 6. CDR3 in DNA: TGCGCCAGCAGCCACAACGACAGGGAGAATGAAAAACTGTTTTTT. This translates into CASSHNDRENEKLFF.

V and J are TRBV28 and TRBJ1-5, with 8 positions matching TRBD1. The CDR3 contains 15 residues. V shed 5 bases, J shed 2 bases, and the junction held 5 bases outside the gene matches. Looked up from germline, CDR1 is MDHEN and CDR2 is SYDVKM. In DNA form, the CDR3 reads TGTGCCAGCAGTAGAGGACAGGGAGGCAATCAGCCCCAGCATTTT. Protein product: CASSRGQGGNQPQHF.